The T cell receptor (beta chain) described here comes from a study of blood T cells in healthy people across ages. Findings and limits, study-wide: The study regarded diversity estimates from one million T cells as underestimates.

The use of a sample-barcoded 5' primer and a J-beta primer mix characterized a second PCR of about 7 to 12 cycles. Tagging of each cDNA molecule was performed by a template-switch adaptor with 12 random nucleotides. Every sample gave at least 2.5 million paired-end reads containing CDR3. A single record per CDR3 protein comes from TCRdb applying MiXCR to the 5' RACE reads. The sample records 800,000 to 950,000 distinct CDR3 sequences, under 40% being singletons. With 10 bases removed from V and 7 bases from J, the gap between germline ends came to 14 bases. CDR3 length: 12 amino acids. Per germline, CDR1 MDHEN and CDR2 SYDVKM. As regards this clonotype: Its target is unknown.

The rearrangement links TRBV28 to TRBJ1-5; no clear D gene. Sample: blood. This receptor was taken from a man between 18 and 35 years old in good health. Here the CDR3 reads CAISEVKQPQHF. The CDR3 DNA sequence: TGTGCCATCTCAGAGGTTAAGCAGCCCCAGCATTTT. Full variable domain (missing parts from reference TRBV28 and TRBJ1-5): DVKVTQSSRYLVKRTGEKVFLECVQDMDHENMFWYRQDPGLGLRLIYFSYDVKMKEKGDIPEGYSVSREKKERFSLILESASTNQTSMYLCAISEVKQPQHFGDGTRLSIL.